These T cell receptor beta chains were read from a single sample in a study of T cell responses to AZD1222 COVID-19 vaccine. The repertoire was sequenced with immunoSEQ multiplex PCR; TCRdb's copy has only in-frame clones and lacks some. This sample has under 140,000 clones; about 95% occur once, and the top ten carry about 3%. The sequenced sample was peripheral blood, obtained 28 days after the second AZD1222 dose. These receptors came from an adult who received the AZD1222 COVID-19 vaccine. CDR3s include the opening cysteine and the closing phenylalanine or tryptophan.

j_call cdr3_length v_call cdr3_aa
TRBJ1-4 15 TRBV5-1 CASRSQHATNEKLFF
TRBJ1-5 13 TRBV6-1 CASSEALGQPQHF
TRBJ1-2 11 TRBV10-3 CAISANYGYTF
TRBJ1-1 13 TRBV27 CASSPPRQSEAFF
TRBJ1-1 9 TRBV7-9 CASSPPAFF
TRBJ2-5 16 TRBV7-9 CASSPRASGSGIPQYF
TRBJ2-2 15 TRBV19 CASSIETYNTGELFF
TRBJ2-1 16 TRBV5-5 CASSVRGTAVYNEQFF
TRBJ2-5 15 TRBV5-5 CASSLGIKDWETQYF
TRBJ1-5 16 TRBV4-1 CASSQDSGPGNQPQHF
TRBJ1-3 15 TRBV5-1 CASRPGRSSGNTIYF
TRBJ2-4 17 TRBV28 CASSFWVGAGDDNIQYF
TRBJ1-1 13 TRBV6-5 CAAHEGGGSEAFF
TRBJ2-3 14 TRBV7-5 CVRSDLRRGDTQYF
TRBJ1-3 16 TRBV4-2 CASSQAARGTGNTIYF
TRBJ2-1 15 TRBV5-8 CASSTGTGEENEQFF
TRBJ1-1 17 TRBV6-2/TRBV6-3 CASSYGGILQPGTEAFF
TRBJ2-3 13 TRBV10-3 CAITGTSTDTQYF
TRBJ1-5 16 TRBV7-8 CASSRRRTGGGQPQHF
TRBJ1-6 12 TRBV12-3/TRBV12-4 CASSFWNSPLHF
TRBJ1-5 14 TRBV2 CASTLLTEDQPQHF
TRBJ2-1 17 TRBV10-3 CAISEGPGQANYNEQFF
TRBJ2-1 17 TRBV24-1 CATSTGLAGSSYNEQFF
TRBJ2-7 13 TRBV7-9 CASSSLGIYEQYF
TRBJ1-2 14 TRBV18 CASSLSKGNYGYTF
TRBJ2-1 13 TRBV12-3/TRBV12-4 CASSFERARGLFF
TRBJ2-2 15 TRBV18 CASSLTGTGPGELFF
TRBJ1-2 15 TRBV6-1 CASSEASQSLYGYTF
TRBJ1-3 11 TRBV12-3/TRBV12-4 CASSFPGTVYF
TRBJ1-2 13 TRBV5-6 CASSLEQLYGYTF
TRBJ1-5 16 TRBV4-1 CASSQEYSLINQPQHF
TRBJ1-1 11 TRBV5-6 CASSFPAEAFF
TRBJ1-2 14 TRBV5-4 CASSSTGNNYGYTF
TRBJ1-2 13 TRBV5-1 CASSLGQGVGYTF
TRBJ2-5 15 TRBV5-6 CASSLGLAVQETQYF
TRBJ1-1 16 TRBV15 CATSSHWTGRDTEAFF
TRBJ2-1 19 TRBV7-9 CASSFPTSPISSSYNEQFF
TRBJ2-5 15 TRBV5-1 CASRSGTSGGETQYF
TRBJ1-2 15 TRBV19 CASSTPSGRNYGYTF
TRBJ2-7 13 TRBV5-4 CASQQGGGYEQYF
TRBJ2-7 14 TRBV7-2 CASSLGGMELEQYF
TRBJ1-3 14 TRBV28 CASSLGGFGNTIYF
TRBJ2-1 15 TRBV19 CASSIRLAGASEQFF
TRBJ1-6 19 TRBV5-4 CASSLNGQGSTSYNSPLHF
TRBJ1-2 15 TRBV11-2 CASSSLQGKFHGYTF
TRBJ2-5 15 TRBV7-7 CASSLAAGAGETQYF
TRBJ1-6 13 TRBV10-3 CATLGLPESPLHF
TRBJ2-1 19 TRBV5-1 CASSLLAGGPRSSYNEQFF
TRBJ1-1 14 TRBV7-2 CASSLDGVRTEAFF
TRBJ1-5 16 TRBV18 CASSPYEQSVDQPQHF
TRBJ1-4 18 TRBV28 CASSFSRLGGLGNEKLFF
TRBJ1-6 13 TRBV6-1 CASSDPERSPLHF
TRBJ1-2 15 TRBV7-6 CASSLAQGSYFGYTF
TRBJ1-6 13 TRBV19 CASNREGQSPLHF
TRBJ1-1 14 TRBV12-5 CASGLPAKSPEAFF
TRBJ1-4 14 TRBV2 CASSEGQGIEKLFF
TRBJ2-1 14 TRBV6-1 CASSEGLANNEQFF
TRBJ1-5 13 TRBV3-1/TRBV3-2 CASSQDPSQPQHF